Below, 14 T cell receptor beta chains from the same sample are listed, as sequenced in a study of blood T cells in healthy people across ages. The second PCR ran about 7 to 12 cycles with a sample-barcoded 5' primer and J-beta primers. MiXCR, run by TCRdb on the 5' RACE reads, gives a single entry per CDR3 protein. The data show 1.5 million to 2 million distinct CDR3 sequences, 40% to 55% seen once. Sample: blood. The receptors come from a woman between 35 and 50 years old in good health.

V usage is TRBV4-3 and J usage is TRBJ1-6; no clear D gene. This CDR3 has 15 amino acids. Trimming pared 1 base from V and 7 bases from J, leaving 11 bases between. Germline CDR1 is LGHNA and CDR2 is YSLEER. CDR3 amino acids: CASSQGNEKNSPLHF. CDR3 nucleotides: TGCGCCAGCAGCCAAGGGAATGAGAAAAATTCACCCCTCCACTTT.

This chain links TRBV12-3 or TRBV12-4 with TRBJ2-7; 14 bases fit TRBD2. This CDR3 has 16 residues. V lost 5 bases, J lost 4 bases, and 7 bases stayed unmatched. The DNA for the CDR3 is TGTGCCAGCAGTGGACTAGCGGGGGGCGCGTTTTACGAGCAGTACTTC. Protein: CASSGLAGGAFYEQYF.

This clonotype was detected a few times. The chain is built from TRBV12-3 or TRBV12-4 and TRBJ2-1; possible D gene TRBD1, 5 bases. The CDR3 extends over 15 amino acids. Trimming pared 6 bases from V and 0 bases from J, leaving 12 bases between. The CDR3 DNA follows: TGTGCCAGCAGATCGACAGCGAGCTCCTACAATGAGCAGTTCTTC. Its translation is CASRSTASSYNEQFF.

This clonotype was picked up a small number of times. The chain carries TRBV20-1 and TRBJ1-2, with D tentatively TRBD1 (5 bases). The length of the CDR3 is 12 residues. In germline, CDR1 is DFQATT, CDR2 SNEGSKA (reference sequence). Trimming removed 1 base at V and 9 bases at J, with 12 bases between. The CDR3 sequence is CSARVRGSRYTF. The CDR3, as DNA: TGCAGTGCTAGAGTTCGGGGGTCGCGCTACACCTTC.

CDR3 sequence: CASSFILGELFF. The CDR3 region has the DNA TGTGCCAGCAGCTTTATCCTAGGGGAGCTGTTTTTT. The chain is built from TRBV7-2 and TRBJ2-2; D is unresolved. The CDR3 sequence is 12 residues long. V lost 3 bases, J lost 8 bases, and 7 bases lay in between. Germline V gene lookup returns CDR1 SGHTA and CDR2 FQGNSA.

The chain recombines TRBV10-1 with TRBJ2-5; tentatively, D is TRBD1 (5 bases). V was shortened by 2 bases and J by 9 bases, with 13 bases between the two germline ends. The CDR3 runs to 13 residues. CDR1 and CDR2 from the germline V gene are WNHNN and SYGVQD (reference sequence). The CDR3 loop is CASSEAGRESQYF. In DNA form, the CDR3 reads TGCGCCAGCAGTGAGGCAGGGCGAGAATCCCAGTACTTC.

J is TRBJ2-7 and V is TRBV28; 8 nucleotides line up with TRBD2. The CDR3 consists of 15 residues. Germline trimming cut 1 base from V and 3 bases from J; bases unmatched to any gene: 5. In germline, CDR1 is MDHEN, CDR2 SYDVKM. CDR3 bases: TGTGCCAGCAGTTTATTTTTAGCGGGGTACTACGAGCAGTACTTC. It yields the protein CASSLFLAGYYEQYF.

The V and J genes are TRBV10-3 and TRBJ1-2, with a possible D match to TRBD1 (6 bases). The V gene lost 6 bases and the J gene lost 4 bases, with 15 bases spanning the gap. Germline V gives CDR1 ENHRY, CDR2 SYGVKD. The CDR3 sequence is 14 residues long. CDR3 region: CAISVQGPSYGYTF. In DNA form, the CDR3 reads TGTGCCATCAGCGTGCAGGGGCCTTCCTATGGCTACACCTTC.

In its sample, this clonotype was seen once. The CDR3 region is CASSLGQGTAYNEQFF. As DNA, the CDR3 is TGCGCCAGCAGCCTCGGACAGGGGACCGCCTACAATGAGCAGTTCTTC. The rearrangement joins TRBV5-1 to TRBJ2-1; 9 nucleotides match TRBD1. Per the germline V gene, CDR1 is SGHRS and CDR2 is YFSETQ. Trimming took 4 bases from V and 2 from J; bases not matched to a gene: 7. The length of the CDR3 is 16 residues.

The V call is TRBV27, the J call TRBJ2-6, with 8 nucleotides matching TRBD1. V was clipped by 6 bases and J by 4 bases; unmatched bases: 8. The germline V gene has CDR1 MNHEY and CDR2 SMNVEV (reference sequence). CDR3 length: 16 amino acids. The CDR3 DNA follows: TGTGCCAGCAGGCCTCAGGGGGCTGGGGGGGCCAACGTCCTGACTTTC. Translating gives CASRPQGAGGANVLTF.

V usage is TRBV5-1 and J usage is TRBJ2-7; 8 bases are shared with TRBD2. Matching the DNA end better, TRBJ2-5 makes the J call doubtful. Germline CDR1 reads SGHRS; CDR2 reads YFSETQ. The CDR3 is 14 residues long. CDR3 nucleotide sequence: TGCGCCAGCAGCCGCGGGACTAGGGAAGAGACCCAGTACTTC. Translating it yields CASSRGTREETQYF.

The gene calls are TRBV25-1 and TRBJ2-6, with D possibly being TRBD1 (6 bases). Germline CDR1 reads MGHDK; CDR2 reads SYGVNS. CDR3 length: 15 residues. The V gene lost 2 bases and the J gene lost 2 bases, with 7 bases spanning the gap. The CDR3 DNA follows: TGTGCCAGCAGTGAACCAGGGGCTGGGGCCAACGTCCTGACTTTC. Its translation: CASSEPGAGANVLTF.

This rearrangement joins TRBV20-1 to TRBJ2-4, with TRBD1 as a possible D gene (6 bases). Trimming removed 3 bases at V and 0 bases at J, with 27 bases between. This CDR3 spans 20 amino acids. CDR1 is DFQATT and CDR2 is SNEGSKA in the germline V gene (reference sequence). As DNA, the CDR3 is TGCAGTGCTAGCAATTCTTTCCCGGGACACGGGGTTCTAGCCAAAAACATTCAGTACTTC. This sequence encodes CSASNSFPGHGVLAKNIQYF.

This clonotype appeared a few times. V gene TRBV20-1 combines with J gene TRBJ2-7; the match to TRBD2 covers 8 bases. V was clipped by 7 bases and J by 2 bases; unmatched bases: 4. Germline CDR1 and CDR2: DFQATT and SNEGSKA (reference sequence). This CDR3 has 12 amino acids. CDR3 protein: CSVRSGTYEQYF. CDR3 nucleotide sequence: TGCAGTGTCCGTAGCGGGACCTACGAGCAGTACTTC.